This TCR beta chain was identified in a study of blood T cell repertoires in COVID-19. Overall study: There were acute and convalescent COVID-19 samples, and they came from the United States, Italy and Spain. Nucleic acid was either cDNA or gDNA, and it came from T cells, B-cell-depleted T cells, or PBMCs.

Per the original methods: Amplification from reference gene primers served as the basis for estimated nucleated cell counts. Measured with immunoSEQ multiplex PCR; TCRdb has only the in-frame clones, and not every one. V and J calls plus clone size are reproduced from that table; the DNA served to infer D and trimming. Of approximately 300,000 clones listed, roughly 90% are singletons. J gave up 5 bases and V 5 bases, and 5 bases lay outside the gene matches. The CDR3 has 13 residues. Germline CDR1 is SEHNR and CDR2 is FQNEAQ (reference sequence). This sequence originates from a woman aged 45-60 years with active or convalescent COVID-19. Sequencing used peripheral blood. This chain connects TRBV7-9 to TRBJ1-1, with TRBD1 identical over 7 bases. CDR3 in amino acids: CASSQQGWTEAFF. DNA of the CDR3: TGTGCCAGCAGCCAACAGGGGTGGACTGAAGCTTTCTTT.